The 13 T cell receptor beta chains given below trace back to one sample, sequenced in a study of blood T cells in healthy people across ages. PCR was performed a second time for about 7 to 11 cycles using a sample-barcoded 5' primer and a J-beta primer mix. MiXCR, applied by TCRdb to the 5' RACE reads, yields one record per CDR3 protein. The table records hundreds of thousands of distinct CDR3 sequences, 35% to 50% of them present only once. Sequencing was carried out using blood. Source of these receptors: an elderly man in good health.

CDR3 amino acids: CSVDPTGHEAFF. CDR3 sequence (DNA): TGCAGCGTTGACCCAACAGGTCATGAAGCTTTCTTT. The chain couples TRBV29-1 to TRBJ1-1, with D maybe TRBD1 (5 bases). The V gene's germline CDR1 is SQVTM and CDR2 ANQGSEA. V was pared by 3 bases and J by 7 bases, with 12 bases between. CDR3 size: 12 residues. Combining the CDR3 with reference TRBV29-1 and TRBJ1-1 gives the whole variable domain SAVISQKPSRDICQRGTSLTIQCQVDSQVTMMFWYRQQPGQSLTLIATANQGSEATYESGFVIDKFPISRPNLTFSTLTVSNMSPEDSSIYLCSVDPTGHEAFFGQGTRLTVV.

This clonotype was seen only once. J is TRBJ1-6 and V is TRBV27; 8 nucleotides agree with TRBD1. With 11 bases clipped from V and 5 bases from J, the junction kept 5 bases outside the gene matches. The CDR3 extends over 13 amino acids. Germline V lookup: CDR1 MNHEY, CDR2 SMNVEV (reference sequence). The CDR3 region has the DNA TGTGCCGGCACGGACAGGGATAATTCACCCCTCCACTTT. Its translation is CAGTDRDNSPLHF.

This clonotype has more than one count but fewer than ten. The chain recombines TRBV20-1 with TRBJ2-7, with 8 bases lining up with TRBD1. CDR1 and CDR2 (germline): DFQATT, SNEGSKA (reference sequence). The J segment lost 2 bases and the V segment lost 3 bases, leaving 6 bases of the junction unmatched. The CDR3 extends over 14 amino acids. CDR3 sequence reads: CSARGDRNAYEQYF. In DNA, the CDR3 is TGCAGTGCTAGGGGGGACAGGAACGCCTACGAGCAGTACTTC.

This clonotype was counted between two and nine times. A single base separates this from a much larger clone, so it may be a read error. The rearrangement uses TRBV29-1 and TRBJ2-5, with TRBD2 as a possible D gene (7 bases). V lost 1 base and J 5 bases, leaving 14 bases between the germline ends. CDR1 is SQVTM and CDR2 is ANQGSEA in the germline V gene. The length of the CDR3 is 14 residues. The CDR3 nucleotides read TGCAGCGTTGAAGTCGGGGGGCGCGGGGAGACCCAGTACTTC. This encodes CSVEVGGRGETQYF.

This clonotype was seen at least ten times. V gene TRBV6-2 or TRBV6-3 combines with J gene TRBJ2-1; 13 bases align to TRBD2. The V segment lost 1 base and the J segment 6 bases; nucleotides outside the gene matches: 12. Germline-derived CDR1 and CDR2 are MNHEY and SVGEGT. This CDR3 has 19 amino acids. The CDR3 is CASSYWGTSGTLKGNEQFF. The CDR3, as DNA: TGTGCCAGCAGTTACTGGGGGACTAGCGGGACTCTGAAGGGCAATGAGCAGTTCTTC.

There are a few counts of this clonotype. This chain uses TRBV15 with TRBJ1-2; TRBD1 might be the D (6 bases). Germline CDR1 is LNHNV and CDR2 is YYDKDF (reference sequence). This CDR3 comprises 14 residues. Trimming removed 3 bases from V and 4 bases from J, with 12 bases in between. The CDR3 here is CATSSLRGGYGYTF. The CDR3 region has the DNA TGTGCCACCAGCAGCCTGAGAGGGGGCTATGGCTACACCTTC.

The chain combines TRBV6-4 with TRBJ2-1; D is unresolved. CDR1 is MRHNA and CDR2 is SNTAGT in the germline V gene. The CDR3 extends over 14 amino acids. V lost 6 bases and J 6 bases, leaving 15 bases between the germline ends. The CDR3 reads CASSQEPSFNEQFF. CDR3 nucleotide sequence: TGTGCCAGCAGCCAGGAGCCGAGTTTCAATGAGCAGTTCTTC.

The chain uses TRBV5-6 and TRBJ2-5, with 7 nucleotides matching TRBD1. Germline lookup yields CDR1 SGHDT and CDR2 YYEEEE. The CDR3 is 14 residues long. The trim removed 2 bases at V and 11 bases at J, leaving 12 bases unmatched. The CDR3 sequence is CASSLDREMNEQYF. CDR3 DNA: TGTGCCAGCAGCTTAGACAGGGAAATGAATGAGCAGTACTTC. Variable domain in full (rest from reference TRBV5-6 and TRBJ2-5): DAGVTQSPTHLIKTRGQQVTLRCSPKSGHDTVSWYQQALGQGPQFIFQYYEEEERQRGNFPDRFSGHQFPNYSSELNVNALLLGDSALYLCASSLDREMNEQYFGPGTRLLVL.

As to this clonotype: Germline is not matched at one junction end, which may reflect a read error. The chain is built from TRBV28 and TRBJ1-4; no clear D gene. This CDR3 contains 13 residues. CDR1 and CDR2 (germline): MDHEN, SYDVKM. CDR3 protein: CASMGYRNVKLFF. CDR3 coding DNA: TGTGCCAGCATGGGTTACCGGAATGTAAAACTGTTTTTT.

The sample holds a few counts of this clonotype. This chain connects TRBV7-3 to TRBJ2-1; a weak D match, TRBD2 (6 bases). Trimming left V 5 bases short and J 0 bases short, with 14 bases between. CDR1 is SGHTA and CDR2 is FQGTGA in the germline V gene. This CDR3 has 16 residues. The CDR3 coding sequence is TGTGCCAGCAGCCGCCCTCTCGGGAGCTCCTACAATGAGCAGTTCTTC. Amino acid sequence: CASSRPLGSSYNEQFF.

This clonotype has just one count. As DNA, the CDR3 is TGTGCCAGCAGCCCACGACTGGGCGGGGGGCCCTACCAAGAGACCCAGTACTTC. It specifies CASSPRLGGGPYQETQYF. The chain recombines TRBV3-1 with TRBJ2-5; 8 nucleotides match TRBD2. This CDR3 region has 18 residues. CDR1 is LGHDT and CDR2 is YNNKEL in the germline V gene (reference sequence). The ends lost 4 bases at V and 0 bases at J; junction bases unmatched: 13.

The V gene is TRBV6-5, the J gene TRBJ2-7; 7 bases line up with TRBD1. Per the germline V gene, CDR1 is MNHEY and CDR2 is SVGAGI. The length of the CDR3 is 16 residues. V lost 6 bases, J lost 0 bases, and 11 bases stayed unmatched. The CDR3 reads CASSPSTGARSYEQYF. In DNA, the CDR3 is TGTGCCAGCAGCCCCAGCACAGGGGCCCGCTCCTACGAGCAGTACTTC.

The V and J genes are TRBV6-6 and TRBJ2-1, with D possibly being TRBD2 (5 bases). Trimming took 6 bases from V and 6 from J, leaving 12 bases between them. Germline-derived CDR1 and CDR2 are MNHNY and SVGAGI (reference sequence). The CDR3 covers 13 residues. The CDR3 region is CASRAALGNEQFF. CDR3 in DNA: TGTGCCAGCAGGGCCGCACTAGGCAATGAGCAGTTCTTC.